The source of this TCR beta chain is a study of CD8+ T cells in alopecia areata. Study overall: The study gave treated patients oral tofacitinib at 5 to 10 mg twice daily.

As the sequencing template, cDNA was produced by extracting RNA and reverse transcribing it. TCRdb's copy holds only in-frame clones and misses some; the assay was immunoSEQ multiplex PCR. The table has about 200,000 clones, about 57% seen once. Treatment denoted: oral pan-JAK inhibitor, 5-10 mg twice daily. With 0 bases removed from V and 0 bases from J, the gap between germline ends came to 4 bases. The length of the CDR3 is 15 residues. CDR1 is SGDLS, CDR2 YYNGEE, per germline. The material was CD4+ T cells sorted from blood, obtained at week 4, from a patient treated with tofacitinib. The chain links TRBV9 to TRBJ2-6; no clear D gene. This TCR was sampled from a human donor with alopecia areata. The CDR3 DNA reads TGTGCCAGCAGCGTAGGGCCCTCTGGGGCCAACGTCCTGACTTTC. It yields the protein CASSVGPSGANVLTF.